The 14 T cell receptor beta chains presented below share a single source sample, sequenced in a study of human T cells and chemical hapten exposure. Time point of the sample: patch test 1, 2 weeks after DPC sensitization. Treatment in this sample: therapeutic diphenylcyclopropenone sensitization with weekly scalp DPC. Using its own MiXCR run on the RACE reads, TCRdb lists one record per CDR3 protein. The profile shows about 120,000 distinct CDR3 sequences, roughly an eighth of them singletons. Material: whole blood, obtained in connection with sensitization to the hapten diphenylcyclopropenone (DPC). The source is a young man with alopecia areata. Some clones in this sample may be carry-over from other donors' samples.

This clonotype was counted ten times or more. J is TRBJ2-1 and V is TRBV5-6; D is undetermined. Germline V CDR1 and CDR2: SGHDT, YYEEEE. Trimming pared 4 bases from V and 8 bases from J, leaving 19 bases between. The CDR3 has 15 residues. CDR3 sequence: CASSLTLLSSDEQFF. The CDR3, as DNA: TGTGCCAGCAGCCTGACTCTTCTGTCGTCGGATGAGCAGTTCTTC.

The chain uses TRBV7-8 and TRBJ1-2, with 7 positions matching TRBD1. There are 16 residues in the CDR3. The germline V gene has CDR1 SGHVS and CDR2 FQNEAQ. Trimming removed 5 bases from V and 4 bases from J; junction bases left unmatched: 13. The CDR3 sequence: CASSHRNRQGGYGYTF. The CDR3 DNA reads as TGTGCCAGCAGCCATAGAAACCGACAGGGCGGCTATGGCTACACCTTC.

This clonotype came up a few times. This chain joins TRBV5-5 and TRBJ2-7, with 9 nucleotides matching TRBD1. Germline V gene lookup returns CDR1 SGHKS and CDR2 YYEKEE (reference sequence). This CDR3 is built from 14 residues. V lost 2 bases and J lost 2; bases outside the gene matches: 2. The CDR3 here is CASSFGTGPYEQYF. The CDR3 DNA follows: TGTGCCAGCAGCTTCGGGACAGGGCCCTACGAGCAGTACTTC.

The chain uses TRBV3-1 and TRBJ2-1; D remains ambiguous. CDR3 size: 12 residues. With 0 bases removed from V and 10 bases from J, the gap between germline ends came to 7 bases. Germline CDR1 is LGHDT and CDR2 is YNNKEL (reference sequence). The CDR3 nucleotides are TGTGCCAGCAGCCAAGATCCGAGCGAGCAGTTCTTC. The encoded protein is CASSQDPSEQFF.

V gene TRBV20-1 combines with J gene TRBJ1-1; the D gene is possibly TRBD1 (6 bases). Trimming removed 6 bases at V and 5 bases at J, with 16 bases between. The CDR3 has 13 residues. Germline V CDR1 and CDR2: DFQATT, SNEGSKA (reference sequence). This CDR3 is CSALTGRQTEAFF. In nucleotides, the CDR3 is TGCAGTGCCCTGACAGGCCGTCAAACTGAAGCTTTCTTT.

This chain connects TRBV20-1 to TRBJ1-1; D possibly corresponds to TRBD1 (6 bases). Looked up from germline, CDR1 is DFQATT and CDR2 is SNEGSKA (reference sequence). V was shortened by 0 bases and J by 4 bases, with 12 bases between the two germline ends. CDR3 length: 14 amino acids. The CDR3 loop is CSARERGEGTEAFF. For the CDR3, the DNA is TGCAGTGCTAGAGAGAGGGGGGAAGGCACTGAAGCTTTCTTT.

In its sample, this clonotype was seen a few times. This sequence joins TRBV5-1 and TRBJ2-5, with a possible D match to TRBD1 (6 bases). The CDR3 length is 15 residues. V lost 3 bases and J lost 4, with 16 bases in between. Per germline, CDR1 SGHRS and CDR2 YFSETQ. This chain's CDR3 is CASSSDGTTRETQYF. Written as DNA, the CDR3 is TGCGCCAGCAGCTCTGACGGGACAACCCGAGAGACCCAGTACTTC. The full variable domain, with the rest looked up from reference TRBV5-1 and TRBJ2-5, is KAGVTQTPRYLIKTRGQQVTLSCSPISGHRSVSWYQQTPGQGLQFLFEYFSETQRNKGNFPGRFSGRQFSNSRSEMNVSTLELGDSALYLCASSSDGTTRETQYFGPGTRLLVL.

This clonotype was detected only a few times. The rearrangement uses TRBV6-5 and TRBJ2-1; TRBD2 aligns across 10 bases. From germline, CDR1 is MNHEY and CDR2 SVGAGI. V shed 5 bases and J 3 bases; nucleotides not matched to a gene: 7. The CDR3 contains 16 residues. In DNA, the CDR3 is TGTGCCAGCAGTCGTCTAATAGCGGGGGGCTACAATGAGCAGTTCTTC. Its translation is CASSRLIAGGYNEQFF.

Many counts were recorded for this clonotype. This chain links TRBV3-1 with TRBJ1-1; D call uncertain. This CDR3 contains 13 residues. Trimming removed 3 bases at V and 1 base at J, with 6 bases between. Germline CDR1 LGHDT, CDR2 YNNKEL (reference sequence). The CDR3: CASSQVGNTEAFF. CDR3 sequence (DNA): TGTGCCAGCAGCCAGGTCGGGAACACTGAAGCTTTCTTT.

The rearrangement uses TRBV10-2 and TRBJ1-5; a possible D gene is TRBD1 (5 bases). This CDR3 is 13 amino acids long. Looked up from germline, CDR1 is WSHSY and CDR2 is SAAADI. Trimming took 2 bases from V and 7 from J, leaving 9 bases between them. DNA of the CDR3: TGCGCCAGCAGTGAGATCCGGGGCCAGCCCCAGCATTTT. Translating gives CASSEIRGQPQHF.

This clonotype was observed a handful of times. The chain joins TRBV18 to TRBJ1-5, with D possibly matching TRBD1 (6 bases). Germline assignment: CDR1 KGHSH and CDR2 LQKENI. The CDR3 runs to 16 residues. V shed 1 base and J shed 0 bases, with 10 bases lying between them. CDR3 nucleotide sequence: TGTGCCAGCTCACCACGGGACACTGATAGCAATCAGCCCCAGCATTTT. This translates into CASSPRDTDSNQPQHF.

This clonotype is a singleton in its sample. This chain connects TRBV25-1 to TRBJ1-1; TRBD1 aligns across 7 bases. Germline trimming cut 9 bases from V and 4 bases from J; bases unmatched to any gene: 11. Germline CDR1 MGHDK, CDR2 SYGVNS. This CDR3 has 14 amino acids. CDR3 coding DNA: TGTGCCAGAGACCTAGGGAGGGGGCCCACTGAAGCTTTCTTT. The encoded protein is CARDLGRGPTEAFF.

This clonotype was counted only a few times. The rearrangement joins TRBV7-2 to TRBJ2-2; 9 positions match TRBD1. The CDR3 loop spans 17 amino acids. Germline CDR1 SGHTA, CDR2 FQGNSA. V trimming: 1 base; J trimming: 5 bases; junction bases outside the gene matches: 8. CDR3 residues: CASSLVAGTGMTGELFF. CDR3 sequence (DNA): TGTGCCAGCAGCTTAGTCGCAGGGACAGGGATGACCGGGGAGCTGTTTTTT.

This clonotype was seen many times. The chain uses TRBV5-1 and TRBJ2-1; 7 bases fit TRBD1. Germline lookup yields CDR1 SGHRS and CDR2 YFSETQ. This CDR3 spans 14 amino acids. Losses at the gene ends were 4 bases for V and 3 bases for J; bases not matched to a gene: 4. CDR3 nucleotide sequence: TGCGCCAGCAGCACCGACAGGGACTACAATGAGCAGTTCTTC. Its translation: CASSTDRDYNEQFF.